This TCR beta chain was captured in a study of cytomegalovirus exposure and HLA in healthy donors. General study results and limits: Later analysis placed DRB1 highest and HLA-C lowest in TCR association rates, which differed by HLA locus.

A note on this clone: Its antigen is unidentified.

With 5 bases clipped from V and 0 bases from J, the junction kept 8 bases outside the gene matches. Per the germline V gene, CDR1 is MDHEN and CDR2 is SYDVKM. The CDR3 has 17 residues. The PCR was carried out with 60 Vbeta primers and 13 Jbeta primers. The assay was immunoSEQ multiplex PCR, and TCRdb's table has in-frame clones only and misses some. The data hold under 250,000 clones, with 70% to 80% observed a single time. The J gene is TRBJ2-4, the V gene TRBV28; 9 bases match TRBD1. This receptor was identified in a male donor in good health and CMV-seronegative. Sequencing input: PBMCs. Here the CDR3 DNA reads TGTGCCAGCAGTGAAACAGGGGGCTTAGGAGCCAAAAACATTCAGTACTTC. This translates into CASSETGGLGAKNIQYF.